This is a list of T cell receptor beta chains from one sample in a study of OX40 agonist ivuxolimab in advanced cancers. Data came from immunoSEQ multiplex PCR; TCRdb stores just in-frame clones and leaves some out. Here the sample spans about 68,000 clones, about 83% being singletons. The source was CD4+ or CD8+ T cells sorted from blood, collected in a trial of the OX40 agonist ivuxolimab. These receptors were obtained from an adult with an advanced solid tumor such as melanoma, head and neck, liver or kidney cancer. Both conserved end residues are part of each CDR3. D genes are given only for firm matches. A row's size may be missing; if present it is once, few, many or a size class.

TRBJ1-2 NA TRBV19 18 once CASSIEGQPSTFNYGYTF TGTGCCAGTAGTATAGAAGGACAGCCTTCGACTTTTAACTATGGCTACACCTTC
TRBJ2-3 TRBD2 TRBV18 16 NA CASSPGLAGTTDTQYF TGTGCCAGCTCACCGGGACTAGCGGGGACCACAGATACGCAGTATTTT
TRBJ2-1 NA TRBV18 13 NA CASSLGLYNEQFF TGTGCCAGCTCTCTAGGACTCTACAATGAGCAGTTCTTC
TRBJ1-1 TRBD1 TRBV27 15 NA CASSFWGGGLALAFF TGTGCCAGCAGTTTCTGGGGAGGGGGCTTGGCATTGGCTTTCTTT
TRBJ2-3 NA TRBV7-2 15 NA CASSLAGGPGNTQYF TGTGCCAGCAGCTTAGCGGGGGGGCCTGGAAATACGCAGTATTTT
TRBJ2-1 NA TRBV9 11 NA CASSDGYEQFF TGTGCCAGCAGCGACGGCTATGAGCAGTTCTTC
TRBJ1-4 NA TRBV29-1 14 NA CSAVEGGINEKLFF TGCAGCGCCGTAGAGGGGGGGATTAATGAAAAACTGTTTTTT
TRBJ1-1 NA TRBV19 11 NA CASSIYSEAFF TGTGCCAGTAGTATCTACAGTGAAGCTTTCTTT
TRBJ2-2 TRBD1 TRBV2 14 NA CATKGQGGTGELFF TGTGCCACCAAGGGACAGGGTGGCACCGGGGAGCTGTTTTTT
TRBJ2-7 NA TRBV4-1 15 once CASSQSRSLTYEQYF TGCGCCAGCAGCCAAAGTCGCAGCCTTACCTACGAGCAGTACTTC
TRBJ2-7 NA TRBV7-2 15 NA CASSLTGTATGEQYF TGTGCCAGCAGCCTTACCGGGACCGCAACAGGGGAGCAGTACTTC
TRBJ1-6 NA TRBV6-1 18 NA CASSEYPAGPSSNSPLHF TGTGCCAGCAGTGAATATCCGGCAGGGCCAAGTAGCAATTCACCCCTCCACTTT
TRBJ1-4 NA TRBV7-2 12 NA CASSLGGGKLFF TGTGCCAGCAGCTTAGGCGGGGGAAAACTGTTTTTT
TRBJ1-5 TRBD1 TRBV7-2 13 once CASSFTGAQPQHF TGTGCCAGCAGCTTTACAGGGGCCCAGCCCCAGCATTTT
TRBJ2-1 TRBD2 TRBV5-1 14 NA CASSGPGGQGEQFF TGCGCCAGCAGCGGCCCGGGGGGGCAAGGTGAGCAGTTCTTC
TRBJ2-7 NA TRBV7-2 14 NA CASSLVVGHYEQYF TGTGCCAGCAGCTTAGTCGTCGGGCACTACGAGCAGTACTTC
TRBJ1-1 NA TRBV28 16 NA CASSLDSGTGNTEAFF TGTGCCAGCAGTTTGGACTCAGGGACGGGGAACACTGAAGCTTTCTTT
TRBJ1-1 NA TRBV5-5 14 NA CASSQGLSNTEAFF TGTGCCAGCAGTCAGGGACTGTCGAACACTGAAGCTTTCTTT
TRBJ1-1 NA TRBV19 12 NA CASSITPERAFF TGTGCCAGTAGTATTACCCCCGAACGGGCTTTCTTT
TRBJ1-2 NA TRBV4-1 14 NA CASSRDTGSYGYTF TGCGCCAGCAGCCGGGACACAGGGAGCTATGGCTACACCTTC
TRBJ2-3 TRBD2 TRBV11-2 15 NA CASSPQFERGDTQYF TGTGCCAGCAGCCCCCAGTTTGAGCGGGGGGATACGCAGTATTTT
TRBJ2-1 TRBD2 TRBV9 15 NA CASSPRDYTYNEQFF TGTGCCAGCAGCCCCCGGGACTACACATACAATGAGCAGTTCTTC
TRBJ1-2 TRBD1 TRBV4-3 16 NA CASSQPLAGGSYGYTF TGCGCCAGCAGCCAGCCACTGGCAGGGGGCTCCTATGGCTACACCTTC
TRBJ2-7 NA TRBV5-4 15 NA CASSEAGVQSYEQYF TGTGCCAGCAGCGAGGCAGGGGTTCAGTCCTACGAGCAGTACTTC
TRBJ2-5 NA TRBV4-1 14 NA CASSQGQVRETQYF TGCGCCAGCAGCCAAGGGCAGGTCCGGGAGACCCAGTACTTC
TRBJ1-1 TRBD1 TRBV5-1 13 NA CASSHGQADEAFF TGCGCCAGCAGCCACGGACAGGCGGATGAAGCTTTCTTT
TRBJ2-2 NA TRBV11-3 12 NA CASSPNTGELFF TGTGCCAGCAGCCCCAACACCGGGGAGCTGTTTTTT
TRBJ2-3 NA TRBV7-9 11 NA CASSLESTQYF TGTGCCAGCAGCTTAGAGTCCACGCAGTATTTT
TRBJ2-2 NA TRBV7-3 17 NA CASSLRAGGPDTGELFF TGTGCCAGCAGCTTAAGGGCCGGGGGGCCGGACACCGGGGAGCTGTTTTTT
TRBJ2-1 NA TRBV18 15 NA CASSRSGGTYNEQFF TGTGCCAGCTCACGGAGCGGAGGTACCTACAATGAGCAGTTCTTC
TRBJ1-2 NA TRBV27 14 NA CASSLKQGYYGYTF TGTGCCAGCAGTTTAAAGCAGGGCTACTATGGCTACACCTTC
TRBJ2-7 NA TRBV14 15 NA CASSRLTSSSYEQYF TGTGCCAGCAGCCGCCTCACTAGCAGCTCCTACGAGCAGTACTTC
TRBJ2-3 NA TRBV7-2 12 NA CASSPTVDTQYF TGTGCCAGCAGCCCCACCGTAGATACGCAGTATTTT
TRBJ1-1 NA TRBV18 14 NA CASSPDRRNTEAFF TGTGCCAGCTCACCGGACAGAAGGAACACTGAAGCTTTCTTT
TRBJ2-3 TRBD2 TRBV13 15 NA CASSPGIAGLRAQYF TGTGCCAGCAGCCCCGGGATAGCGGGGCTACGCGCGCAGTATTTT
TRBJ2-7 NA TRBV6-5 15 NA CASSVRGAGSGEQYF TGTGCCAGCAGCGTTAGGGGGGCGGGTTCCGGCGAGCAGTACTTC
TRBJ1-1 NA TRBV18 13 NA CASSPAKNTEAFF TGTGCCAGCTCACCAGCCAAGAACACTGAAGCTTTCTTT
TRBJ1-1 NA TRBV10-3 13 NA CAISEIRGAEAFF TGTGCCATCAGTGAGATCAGGGGCGCCGAAGCTTTCTTT
TRBJ1-2 NA TRBV30 14 NA CAWNWWGGDYGYTF TGTGCCTGGAATTGGTGGGGCGGGGACTATGGCTACACCTTC
TRBJ2-1 TRBD2 TRBV6-1 15 once CASTTGTSGYNEQFF TGTGCCAGCACTACGGGTACTAGCGGATACAATGAGCAGTTCTTC
TRBJ1-4 NA TRBV4-3 15 NA CASSQNTGRREKLFF TGCGCCAGCAGCCAAAATACAGGGAGGCGGGAAAAACTGTTTTTT
TRBJ2-5 TRBD1 TRBV5-4 15 NA CASSTRQGVLETQYF TGTGCCAGCAGCACTAGACAGGGGGTGTTGGAGACCCAGTACTTC
TRBJ2-7 NA TRBV7-2 12 NA CASSPYLGEQYF TGTGCCAGCAGCCCTTATTTAGGCGAGCAGTACTTC
TRBJ1-4 TRBD1 TRBV7-9 14 few CASSPGQGHEKLFF TGTGCCAGCAGCCCCGGACAGGGGCATGAAAAACTGTTTTTT
TRBJ2-3 TRBD2 TRBV7-9 17 NA CASSRAVAGGYTDTQYF TGTGCCAGCAGCAGAGCCGTAGCGGGGGGCTACACAGATACGCAGTATTTT
TRBJ1-4 NA TRBV6-1 15 NA CASSEIPRSGEKLFF TGTGCCAGCAGTGAGATCCCACGGTCGGGTGAAAAACTGTTTTTT
TRBJ2-3 NA TRBV4-1 16 once CASSLTSPSGTDTQYF TGCGCCAGCAGCCTCACGAGTCCTAGCGGCACAGATACGCAGTATTTT
TRBJ1-3 NA TRBV6-1 14 NA CASSQTTQGNTIYF TGTGCCAGCAGTCAGACGACGCAGGGAAACACCATATATTTT
TRBJ2-7 NA TRBV4-1 14 NA CASSQAMTGRTQLF TGCGCCAGCAGCCAAGCCATGACGGGTAGGACACAGCTCTTC
TRBJ2-5 TRBD2 TRBV2 17 NA CASSEGRLAGVQETQYF TGTGCCAGCAGTGAAGGGAGACTAGCGGGGGTACAAGAGACCCAGTACTTC
TRBJ2-3 TRBD2 TRBV2 15 NA CASSLAGSTGDTQYF TGTGCCAGCTCACTAGCGGGGTCCACCGGGGATACGCAGTATTTT
TRBJ1-2 TRBD1 TRBV28 14 NA CASSLDRGLYGYTF TGTGCCAGCAGTTTAGACAGGGGGCTCTATGGCTACACCTTC
TRBJ2-2 TRBD2 TRBV7-2 16 NA CASSAFSGGYTGELFF TGTGCCAGCAGCGCTTTTAGCGGGGGATACACCGGGGAGCTGTTTTTT
TRBJ2-3 NA TRBV19 14 NA CASSINGVSDTQYF TGTGCCAGTAGTATAAACGGGGTTTCAGATACGCAGTATTTT